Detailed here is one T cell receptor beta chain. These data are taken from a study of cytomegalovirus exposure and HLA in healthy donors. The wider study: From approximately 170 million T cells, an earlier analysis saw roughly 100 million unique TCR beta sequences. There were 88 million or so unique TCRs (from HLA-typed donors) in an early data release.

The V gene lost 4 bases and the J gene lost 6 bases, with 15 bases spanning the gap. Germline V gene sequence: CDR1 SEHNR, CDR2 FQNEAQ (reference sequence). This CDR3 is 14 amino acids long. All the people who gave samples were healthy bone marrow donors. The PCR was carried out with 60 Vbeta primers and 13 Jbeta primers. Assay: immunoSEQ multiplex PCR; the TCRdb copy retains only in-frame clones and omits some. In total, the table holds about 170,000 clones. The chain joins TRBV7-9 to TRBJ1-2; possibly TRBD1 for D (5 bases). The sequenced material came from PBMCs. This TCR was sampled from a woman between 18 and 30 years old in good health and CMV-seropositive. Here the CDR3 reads CASSSGTTLDGYTF. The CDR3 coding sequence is TGTGCCAGCAGCTCCGGGACTACTCTCGATGGCTACACCTTC.